A selection of T cell receptor beta chains follows, all from one sample in a study of blood T cell repertoires in COVID-19. Here immunoSEQ multiplex PCR was the method, and the copy in TCRdb shows in-frame clones only, minus some. The profile shows roughly 250,000 clones, approximately 89% of them singletons. The specimen sequenced was PBMCs or T cells enriched from blood (not recorded which). The origin of the receptors is a woman in her thirties or forties with acute COVID-19. Both conserved end residues are part of each CDR3. A D gene is named only where the DNA matches it firmly. Rows may omit the clone size; those that give it use once, few, many or a size class.

j_gene,abundance,v_gene,d_gene,CDR3nt,CDR3aa
TRBJ1-1,.,TRBV19,TRBD1,TGTGCCAGTAGTATAGCCGGGACAGGGGGAACTGAAGCTTTCTTT,CASSIAGTGGTEAFF
TRBJ2-1,.,TRBV7-3,.,TGTGCCAGCAGCTCCATGGGCCTGACAGGTCACGAGCAGTTCTTC,CASSSMGLTGHEQFF
TRBJ2-5,.,TRBV3-1/TRBV3-2,.,TGTGCCAGCAGCCAAATTGACACCCAAGAGACCCAGTACTTC,CASSQIDTQETQYF
TRBJ1-3,.,TRBV10-1,.,TGCGCCAGCAGACAGATGCTCTCTGGAAACACCATATATTTT,CASRQMLSGNTIYF
TRBJ1-4,.,TRBV28,TRBD1,TGTGCCAGCAGGGGACAGGGACCTAATGAAAAACTGTTTTTT,CASRGQGPNEKLFF
TRBJ2-2,once,TRBV6-5,.,TGTGCCAGCAGTTACCTACAGGGCAACACCGGGGAGCTGTTTTTT,CASSYLQGNTGELFF
TRBJ1-2,.,TRBV25-1,TRBD1,TGTGCCAGCAGTAAAACAGGGGGTGACTATGGCTACACCTTC,CASSKTGGDYGYTF
TRBJ2-2,.,TRBV5-1,.,TGCGCCAGCAGGCTCTGGACAGCGAACACCGGGGAGCTGTTTTTT,CASRLWTANTGELFF
TRBJ1-1,.,TRBV27,.,TGTGCCAGCAGTTACTACAAGGACACTGAAGCTTTCTTT,CASSYYKDTEAFF
TRBJ2-3,.,TRBV4-3,TRBD2,TGCGCCAGCAGCCAGGATAGGGGACTAGCGGGAGGACGAGATACGCAGTATTTT,CASSQDRGLAGGRDTQYF
TRBJ1-4,.,TRBV5-1,.,TGCGCCAGCACTGGGGACACGGGAGGCGAAAAACTGTTTTTT,CASTGDTGGEKLFF
TRBJ1-3,.,TRBV9,.,TGTGCCAGCAGCGTGGGGGCCTCTGGAAACACCATATATTTT,CASSVGASGNTIYF
TRBJ2-2,.,TRBV12-3/TRBV12-4,.,TGTGCCAGCAGCCCAGTTACCGGGGAGCTGTTTTTT,CASSPVTGELFF
TRBJ1-6,once,TRBV19,.,TGTGCCAGTCGAGAAAGCTCCTATAATTCACCCCTCCACTTT,CASRESSYNSPLHF
TRBJ2-1,.,TRBV11-3,.,TGTGCCAGCAGCCCACCCGCAAGCGGAAACAATGAGCAGTTCTTC,CASSPPASGNNEQFF
TRBJ2-5,.,TRBV7-9,.,TGTGCCAGCAGTTTAGGGGGGGGGACACTTCAAGAGACCCAGTACTTC,CASSLGGGTLQETQYF
TRBJ1-2,.,TRBV10-2,TRBD1,TGCGCCAGCGGACAGGGGGGCTATGGCTACACCTTC,CASGQGGYGYTF
TRBJ1-5,.,TRBV28,TRBD1,TGTGCCAGCAGTCCCAGGGGGAATAGCAATCAGCCCCAGCATTTT,CASSPRGNSNQPQHF
TRBJ1-2,.,TRBV27,.,TGTGCCAGCACCAGTAGGGGGTTTGGCGGCTACACCTTC,CASTSRGFGGYTF
TRBJ1-4,.,TRBV5-5,.,TGTGCCAGCAACCCGGCGGGGGGTACTGGTGAAAAACTGTTTTTT,CASNPAGGTGEKLFF
TRBJ1-2,.,TRBV3-1/TRBV3-2,TRBD1,TGTGCCAGCAGCCAGCAGGGGGTTTATGGCTACACCTTC,CASSQQGVYGYTF
TRBJ1-2,few,TRBV7-9,.,TGTGCCAGCAGCGCCGGGGATGGCTACACCTTC,CASSAGDGYTF
TRBJ1-5,.,TRBV27,TRBD1,TGTGCCAGCAGTTTATGGTTTCGGGGACAGGGTTTTCAGCCCCAGCATTTT,CASSLWFRGQGFQPQHF
TRBJ1-1,.,TRBV5-6,.,TGTGCCAGCAGCCTAACAGGCACTGAAGCTTTCTTT,CASSLTGTEAFF
TRBJ1-3,.,TRBV28,.,TGTGCCAGCAGTCTGCAGGGTGGTTACTCTGGAAACACCATATATTTT,CASSLQGGYSGNTIYF
TRBJ2-1,.,TRBV6-4,.,TGTGCCAGCAGTGTGGTGGGAGGAGGCAATGAGCAGTTCTTC,CASSVVGGGNEQFF
TRBJ2-1,.,TRBV11-3,.,TGTGCCAGCAGCTTAAGGACTTCCTACAATGAGCAGTTCTTC,CASSLRTSYNEQFF
TRBJ2-1,.,TRBV7-9,TRBD2,TGTGCCAGTGCGGGACTAGCGGGAGTTGGCAATGAGCAGTTCTTC,CASAGLAGVGNEQFF